This record concerns one T cell receptor beta chain sequence. Mismatch with germline at one junction end may stem from a read error. Additional DNA sequences in this sample encode the identical CDR3. Germline V lookup: CDR1 MNHEY, CDR2 SVGEGT. The length of the CDR3 is 13 residues. Measured with immunoSEQ multiplex PCR; TCRdb has only the in-frame clones, and not every one. Counted here are 250,000 to 300,000 clones, about four fifths occurring once; the ten biggest clones make up over 2.5%. This specimen comes from a study of blood T cell repertoires in COVID-19. This receptor was taken from a woman in her sixties or seventies with active or convalescent COVID-19. The specimen sequenced was peripheral blood. This chain joins TRBV6-2 or TRBV6-3 and TRBJ1-3; TRBD1 is a possible D gene (6 bases). CDR3 bases: TGTGCTAGCACTTACGGACAGGGAAACACCATATATTTT. Its protein product is CASTYGQGNTIYF.